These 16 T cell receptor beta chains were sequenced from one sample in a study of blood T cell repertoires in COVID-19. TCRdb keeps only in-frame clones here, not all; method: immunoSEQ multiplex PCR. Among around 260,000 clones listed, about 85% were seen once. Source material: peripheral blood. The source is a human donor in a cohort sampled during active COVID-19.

The CDR3 here is CATSSYPGTGGETQYF. Here the CDR3 DNA reads TGTGCCACCAGCAGCTACCCCGGGACAGGGGGTGAGACCCAGTACTTC. The rearrangement uses TRBV15 and TRBJ2-5, with 11 bases identical to TRBD1. Germline V lookup: CDR1 LNHNV, CDR2 YYDKDF (reference sequence). The junction had 8 bases not matched to a gene; V was cut back by 3 bases and J by 5 bases. The CDR3 consists of 16 residues.

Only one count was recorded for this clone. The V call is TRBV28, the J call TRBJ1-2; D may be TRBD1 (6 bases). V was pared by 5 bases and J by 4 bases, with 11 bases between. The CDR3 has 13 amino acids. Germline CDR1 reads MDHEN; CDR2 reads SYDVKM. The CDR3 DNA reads TGTGCCAGCAGTCTCAGGGGCTCCTATGGCTACACCTTC. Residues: CASSLRGSYGYTF.

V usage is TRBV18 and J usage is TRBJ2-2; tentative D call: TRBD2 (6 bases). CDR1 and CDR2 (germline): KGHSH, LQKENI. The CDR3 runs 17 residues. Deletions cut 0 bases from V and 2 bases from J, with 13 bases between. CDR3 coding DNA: TGTGCCAGCTCACCACCGCACTGGGACTCAAACACCGGGGAGCTGTTTTTT. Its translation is CASSPPHWDSNTGELFF.

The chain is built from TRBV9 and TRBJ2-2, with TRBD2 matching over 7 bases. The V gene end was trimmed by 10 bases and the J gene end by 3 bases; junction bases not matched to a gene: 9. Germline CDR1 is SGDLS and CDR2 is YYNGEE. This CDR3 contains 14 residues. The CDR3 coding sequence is TGTGCCGGAGCCCCTGCGGGAGACACCGGGGAGCTGTTTTTT. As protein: CAGAPAGDTGELFF.

CDR3 sequence: CASSISGSSVEKLFF. The CDR3 DNA reads TGTGCCAGTAGTATAAGCGGGAGTAGCGTCGAAAAACTGTTTTTT. V is TRBV19 and J is TRBJ1-4; no firm D call. This CDR3 is built from 15 residues. The V gene's germline CDR1 is LNHDA and CDR2 SQIVND (reference sequence). V was pared by 2 bases and J by 8 bases, with 15 bases between.

In DNA, the CDR3 is TGTGCCACCCACGGAGGGCGAACTGAAGCTTTCTTT. This sequence encodes CATHGGRTEAFF. This chain joins TRBV6-5 and TRBJ1-1, with no clear D. Germline V lookup: CDR1 MNHEY, CDR2 SVGAGI. V lost 10 bases to trimming and J lost 5 bases, with 14 bases between them. The CDR3 has 12 residues.

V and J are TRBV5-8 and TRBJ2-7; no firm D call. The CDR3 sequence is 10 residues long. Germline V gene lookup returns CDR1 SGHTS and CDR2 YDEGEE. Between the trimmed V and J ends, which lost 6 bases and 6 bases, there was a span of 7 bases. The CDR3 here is CASIEAEQYF. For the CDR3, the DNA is TGTGCCAGCATCGAAGCCGAGCAGTACTTC.

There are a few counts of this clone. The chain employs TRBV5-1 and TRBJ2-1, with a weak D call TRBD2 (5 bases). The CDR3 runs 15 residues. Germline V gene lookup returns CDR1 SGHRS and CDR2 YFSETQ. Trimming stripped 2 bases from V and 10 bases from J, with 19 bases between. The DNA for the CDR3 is TGCGCCAGCAGCTTAAGTTCGAGACTATCGACGGAGCAGTTCTTC. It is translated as CASSLSSRLSTEQFF.

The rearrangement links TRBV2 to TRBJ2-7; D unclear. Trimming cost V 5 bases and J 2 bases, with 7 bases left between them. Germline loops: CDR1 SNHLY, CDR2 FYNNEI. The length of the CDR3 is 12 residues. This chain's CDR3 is CASSTHTYEQYF. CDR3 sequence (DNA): TGTGCCAGCAGTACACACACCTACGAGCAGTACTTC. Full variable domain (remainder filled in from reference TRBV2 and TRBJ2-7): EPEVTQTPSHQVTQMGQEVILRCVPISNHLYFYWYRQILGQKVEFLVSFYNNEISEKSEIFDDQFSVERPDGSNFTLKIRSTKLEDSAMYFCASSTHTYEQYFGPGTRLTVT.

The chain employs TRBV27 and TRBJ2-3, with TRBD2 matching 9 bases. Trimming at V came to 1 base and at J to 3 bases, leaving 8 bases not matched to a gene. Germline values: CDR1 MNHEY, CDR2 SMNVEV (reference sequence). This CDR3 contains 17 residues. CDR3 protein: CASSLFVRAGGTDTQYF. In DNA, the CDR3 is TGTGCCAGCAGTTTATTCGTTCGGGCGGGAGGGACAGATACGCAGTATTTT.

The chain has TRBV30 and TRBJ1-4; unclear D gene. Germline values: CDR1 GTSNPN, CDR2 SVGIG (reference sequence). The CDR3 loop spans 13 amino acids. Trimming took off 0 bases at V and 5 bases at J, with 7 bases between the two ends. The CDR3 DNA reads TGTGCCTGGAGTGTACGGAGGAATGAAAAACTGTTTTTT. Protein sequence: CAWSVRRNEKLFF. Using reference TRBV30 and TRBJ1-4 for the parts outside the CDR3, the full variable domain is SQTIHQWPATLVQPVGSPLSLECTVEGTSNPNLYWYRQAAGRGLQLLFYSVGIGQISSEVPQNLSASRPQDRQFILSSKKLLLSDSGFYLCAWSVRRNEKLFFGSGTQLSVL.

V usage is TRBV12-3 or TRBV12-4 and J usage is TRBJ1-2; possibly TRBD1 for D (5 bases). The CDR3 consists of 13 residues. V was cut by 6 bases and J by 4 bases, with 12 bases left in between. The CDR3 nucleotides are TGTGCCAGCAGGGGGGGACCATCCTATGGCTACACCTTC. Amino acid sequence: CASRGGPSYGYTF.

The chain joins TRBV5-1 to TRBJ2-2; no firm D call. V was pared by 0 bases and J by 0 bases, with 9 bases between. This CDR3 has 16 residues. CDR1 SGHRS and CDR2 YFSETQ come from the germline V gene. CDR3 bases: TGCGCCAGCAGCTTGGAACTACTCGCGAACACCGGGGAGCTGTTTTTT. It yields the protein CASSLELLANTGELFF.

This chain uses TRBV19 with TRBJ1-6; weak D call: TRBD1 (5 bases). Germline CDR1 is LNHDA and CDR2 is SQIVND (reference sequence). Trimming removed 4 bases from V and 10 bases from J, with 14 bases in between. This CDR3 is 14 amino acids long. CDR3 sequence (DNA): TGTGCCAGTAGTAGACAGCCTGGGGGGTCACCCCTCCACTTT. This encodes CASSRQPGGSPLHF. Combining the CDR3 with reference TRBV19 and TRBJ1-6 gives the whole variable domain DGGITQSPKYLFRKEGQNVTLSCEQNLNHDAMYWYRQDPGQGLRLIYYSQIVNDFQKGDIAEGYSVSREKKESFPLTVTSAQKNPTAFYLCASSRQPGGSPLHFGNGTRLTVT.

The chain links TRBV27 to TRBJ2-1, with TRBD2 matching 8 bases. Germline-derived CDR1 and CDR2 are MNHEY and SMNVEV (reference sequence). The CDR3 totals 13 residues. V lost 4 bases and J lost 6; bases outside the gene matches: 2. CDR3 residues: CASSSLAVNEQFF. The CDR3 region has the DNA TGTGCCAGCAGTTCACTAGCGGTCAATGAGCAGTTCTTC.

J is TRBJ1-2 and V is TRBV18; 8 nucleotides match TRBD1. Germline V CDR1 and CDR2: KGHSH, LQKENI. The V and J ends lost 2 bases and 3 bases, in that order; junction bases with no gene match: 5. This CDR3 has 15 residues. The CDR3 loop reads CASSPRTGSDYGYTF. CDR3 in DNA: TGTGCCAGCTCACCAAGGACAGGGTCGGACTATGGCTACACCTTC.